The source of this T cell receptor beta chain is a study of identical twins. This clonotype was detected only a few times. No antigen is known for it. Healthy Caucasians were all of the donors. Trimming pared 4 bases from V and 0 bases from J, leaving 7 bases between. Germline loops: CDR1 SGHDN, CDR2 FVKESK. This CDR3 is 13 amino acids long. Each CDR3 protein is one row after TCRdb ran MiXCR on the 5' RACE reads. The table lists about 460,000 distinct CDR3 sequences, about 14% of them singletons, with around 0.52% in the top ten. Whole-study findings and limits: Sequences that were beta out-of-frame showed weaker excess twin sharing. Alpha sequences that were out-of-frame and twin-shared showed an excess of low generation probability.

The same specimen was also included in a second study, on yellow fever vaccine responses in identical twins. That publication notes: Reportedly, twins showed a vaccine T cell response that looked partly convergent and partly personalized.

Material: CD4+ T cells sorted from blood. The TCR was taken from a woman between 18 and 29 years old in good health. The gene calls are TRBV14 and TRBJ2-7, with D unclear. The CDR3 DNA reads as TGTGCCAGCAGCCTTTCATACTCCTACGAGCAGTACTTC. Amino acids: CASSLSYSYEQYF.